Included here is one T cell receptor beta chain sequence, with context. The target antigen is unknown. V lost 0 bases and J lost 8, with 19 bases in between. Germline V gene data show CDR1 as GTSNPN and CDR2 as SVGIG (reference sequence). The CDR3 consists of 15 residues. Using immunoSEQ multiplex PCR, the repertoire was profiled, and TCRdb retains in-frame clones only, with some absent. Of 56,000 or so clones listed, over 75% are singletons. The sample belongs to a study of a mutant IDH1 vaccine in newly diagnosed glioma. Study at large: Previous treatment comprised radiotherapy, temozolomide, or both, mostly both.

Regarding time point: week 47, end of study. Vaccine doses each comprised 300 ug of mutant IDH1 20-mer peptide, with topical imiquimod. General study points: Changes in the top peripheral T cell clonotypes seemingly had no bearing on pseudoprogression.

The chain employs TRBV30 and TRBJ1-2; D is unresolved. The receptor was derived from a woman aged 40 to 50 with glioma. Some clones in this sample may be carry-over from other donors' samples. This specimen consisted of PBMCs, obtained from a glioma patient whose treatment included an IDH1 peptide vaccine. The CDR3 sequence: CAWSVLGSRAWGYTF. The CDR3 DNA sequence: TGTGCCTGGAGTGTACTTGGCAGTCGGGCTTGGGGCTACACCTTC. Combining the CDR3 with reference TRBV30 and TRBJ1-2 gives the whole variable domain SQTIHQWPATLVQPVGSPLSLECTVEGTSNPNLYWYRQAAGRGLQLLFYSVGIGQISSEVPQNLSASRPQDRQFILSSKKLLLSDSGFYLCAWSVLGSRAWGYTFGSGTRLTVV.